What follows is one T cell receptor beta chain and its context. This same CDR3 is encoded by further DNA sequences in the sample. This sample was included in a study of T cell clones after liver transplantation. TCRdb keeps only in-frame clones here, not all; method: immunoSEQ multiplex PCR. The data show about 80,000 clones, about 82% seen once. This clonotype was obtained from a human patient who received a liver transplant. Among the T cells, some may be from the graft donor. This specimen was CD4+ T cells from blood, taken about 46 months after liver transplant.

For the CDR3, the DNA is TGTGCCAGCAGCTTGGCGGGGGGGGATCAGCCCCAGCATTTT. Residues: CASSLAGGDQPQHF. The chain is built from TRBV5-6 and TRBJ1-5, with TRBD1 as a possible D gene (5 bases). CDR1 is SGHDT and CDR2 is YYEEEE in the germline V gene. The CDR3 runs 14 residues. With 0 bases removed from V and 5 bases from J, the gap between germline ends came to 9 bases.